Given below is one T cell receptor beta chain in context. Assay: immunoSEQ multiplex PCR; the TCRdb copy retains only in-frame clones and omits some. The sample lists around 140,000 clones, approximately 89% seen once, with about 1.8% in the top ten. This record belongs to a study of blood T cell repertoires in COVID-19. Study-wide background: Acute-phase and convalescent COVID-19 samples originated in the United States, Italy and Spain.

There are 13 residues in the CDR3. V was trimmed by 4 bases and J by 1 base, leaving 7 bases between them. In germline, CDR1 is LGHDT, CDR2 YNNKEL (reference sequence). The V and J genes are TRBV3-1 (or the pseudogene TRBV3-2) and TRBJ1-2; D is undetermined. Material: peripheral blood. This TCR came from a woman between 45 and 60 years old with acute or convalescent COVID-19. CDR3 in amino acids: CASSPDINYGYTF. The CDR3 nucleotides are TGTGCCAGCAGCCCAGACATTAACTATGGCTACACCTTC.